Below are 30 T cell receptor beta chains sequenced from a single sample in a study of blood T cell repertoires in COVID-19. The table came from immunoSEQ multiplex PCR; TCRdb's copy has only in-frame clones and leaves some out. The table has roughly 320,000 clones, 85% to 90% seen once; the top ten hold around 1.2%. Sequencing was done on a sample of peripheral blood. These receptors were collected from a man in his 70s with acute or convalescent COVID-19.

The chain joins TRBV30 to TRBJ1-6; no definite D call. The CDR3 is 13 residues long. The germline V and J ends were trimmed by 1 base and 5 bases, with 6 bases remaining between them. Germline V gene lookup returns CDR1 GTSNPN and CDR2 SVGIG (reference sequence). The CDR3, as DNA: TGTGCCTGGAGTGACGAGAATAATTCACCCCTCCACTTT. Translating gives CAWSDENNSPLHF. Together with reference TRBV30 and TRBJ1-6, the CDR3 gives the full variable domain: SQTIHQWPATLVQPVGSPLSLECTVEGTSNPNLYWYRQAAGRGLQLLFYSVGIGQISSEVPQNLSASRPQDRQFILSSKKLLLSDSGFYLCAWSDENNSPLHFGNGTRLTVT.

The CDR3 here is CASSPQDTGELFF. In nucleotides, the CDR3 is TGCGCCAGCAGCCCACAGGACACCGGGGAGCTGTTTTTT. The chain joins TRBV5-1 to TRBJ2-2; D possibly corresponds to TRBD1 (5 bases). CDR1 and CDR2 (germline): SGHRS, YFSETQ. This CDR3 is built from 13 residues. V lost 4 bases and J lost 3, with 7 bases in between.

For the CDR3, the DNA is TGTGCCAGTAGTTTTACAGCTAACTATGGCTACACCTTC. Translation gives CASSFTANYGYTF. The J gene is TRBJ1-2, the V gene TRBV19, with no clear D. This CDR3 region has 13 residues. Germline V CDR1 and CDR2: LNHDA, SQIVND (reference sequence). The ends were cut back, 5 bases at V and 0 bases at J, with 7 bases in the middle. Together with reference TRBV19 and TRBJ1-2, the CDR3 gives the full variable domain: DGGITQSPKYLFRKEGQNVTLSCEQNLNHDAMYWYRQDPGQGLRLIYYSQIVNDFQKGDIAEGYSVSREKKESFPLTVTSAQKNPTAFYLCASSFTANYGYTFGSGTRLTVV.

The gene calls are TRBV9 and TRBJ2-3; 8 nucleotides line up with TRBD1. J was trimmed by 3 bases and V by 1 base; bases with no gene match: 10. The CDR3 has 17 residues. The germline V gene has CDR1 SGDLS and CDR2 YYNGEE. The CDR3 coding sequence is TGTGCCAGCAGCGTACCCTTGGGACAGGAGATGACAGATACGCAGTATTTT. Amino acid sequence: CASSVPLGQEMTDTQYF.

V is TRBV7-2 and J is TRBJ1-1; D gene unclear. Germline V CDR1 and CDR2: SGHTA, FQGNSA. The CDR3 contains 13 residues. The ends were cut back, 6 bases at V and 2 bases at J, with 10 bases in the middle. The CDR3 reads CASRSGGNTEAFF. As DNA, the CDR3 is TGTGCCAGCAGGTCAGGAGGTAACACTGAAGCTTTCTTT.

J is TRBJ2-5 and V is TRBV7-9; TRBD2 aligns across 13 bases. Germline values: CDR1 SEHNR, CDR2 FQNEAQ (reference sequence). With 4 bases clipped from V and 2 bases from J, the junction kept 4 bases outside the gene matches. The CDR3 is 16 amino acids. CDR3 DNA: TGTGCCAGCAGCTACCCGGGACTAGCGGGGCAAGAGACCCAGTACTTC. It codes for CASSYPGLAGQETQYF.

The chain joins TRBV7-2 to TRBJ2-1; perhaps TRBD1 as D (5 bases). Trimming shortened V by 2 bases and J by 4 bases, and 12 bases separated the two germline ends. The CDR3 runs 15 residues. The germline V gene has CDR1 SGHTA and CDR2 FQGNSA. CDR3: CASSLTRQIYNEQFF. The CDR3 DNA follows: TGTGCCAGCAGCTTAACCCGACAGATATACAATGAGCAGTTCTTC.

The CDR3 bases are TGTGCCAGCAGCTCCCTACAGGGAACCAATTCACCCCTCCACTTT. Translated: CASSSLQGTNSPLHF. J is TRBJ1-6 and V is TRBV5-4, with D possibly matching TRBD1 (6 bases). Germline lookup yields CDR1 SGHNT and CDR2 YYREEE (reference sequence). Trimming shortened V by 3 bases and J by 7 bases, and 14 bases separated the two germline ends. CDR3 length equals 15 residues.

Notes on this clone: The sample has other DNA sequences that encode this CDR3 too. The CDR3 here is CASSLGAGNTEAFF. The DNA for the CDR3 is TGTGCCAGCAGCTTGGGAGCAGGGAACACTGAAGCTTTCTTT. The V and J genes are TRBV11-2 and TRBJ1-1, with D unclear. In germline, CDR1 is SGHAT, CDR2 FQNNGV. The V gene lost 3 bases and the J gene lost 1 base, with 9 bases spanning the gap. The CDR3 is made up of 14 amino acids.

This chain joins TRBV13 and TRBJ2-6, with TRBD1 matching 10 bases. V lost 6 bases, J lost 0 bases, and 8 bases stayed unmatched. This CDR3 contains 18 residues. Germline CDR1 and CDR2: PRHDT and FYEKMQ (reference sequence). The CDR3 region has the DNA TGTGCCAGCAGAACAGTTCGGACAGGGGGCTCTGGGGCCAACGTCCTGACTTTC. It translates to CASRTVRTGGSGANVLTF.

The V call is TRBV7-6, the J call TRBJ2-7, with D maybe TRBD1 (6 bases). Germline V gene sequence: CDR1 SGHVS, CDR2 FNYEAQ. The CDR3 totals 15 residues. Trimming took off 0 bases at V and 3 bases at J, with 12 bases between the two ends. In DNA, the CDR3 is TGTGCCAGCAGCTTAGCGACAGGCGACGGCTACGAGCAGTACTTC. The encoded protein is CASSLATGDGYEQYF.

The rearrangement uses TRBV5-4 and TRBJ1-1; TRBD1 matches at 8 bases. Germline V lookup: CDR1 SGHNT, CDR2 YYREEE (reference sequence). This CDR3 contains 14 residues. V shed 4 bases and J 5 bases; nucleotides not matched to a gene: 7. CDR3 DNA sequence: TGTGCCAGCAGCGAGACAGGGGTTCGGACTGAAGCTTTCTTT. This translates into CASSETGVRTEAFF.

This chain links TRBV5-1 with TRBJ1-1; weak D call: TRBD1 (6 bases). Trimming left V 3 bases short and J 0 bases short, with 12 bases between. Germline-derived CDR1 and CDR2 are SGHRS and YFSETQ. The CDR3 is 15 amino acids. The CDR3 loop reads CASSSSTGLNTEAFF. The CDR3 DNA sequence: TGCGCCAGCAGCTCTTCGACAGGTTTGAACACTGAAGCTTTCTTT.

The chain links TRBV6-5 to TRBJ2-7, with 7 bases identical to TRBD2. Germline CDR1 MNHEY, CDR2 SVGAGI. CDR3 length equals 14 residues. The V gene end was trimmed by 4 bases and the J gene end by 4 bases; junction bases not matched to a gene: 7. As DNA, the CDR3 is TGTGCCAGCAGTTCCGGGACTACCCAATACGAGCAGTACTTC. Protein product: CASSSGTTQYEQYF.

The rearrangement uses TRBV7-6 and TRBJ1-5; TRBD1 is a possible D gene (5 bases). V shed 3 bases and J shed 0 bases, with 18 bases lying between them. CDR3 length equals 18 residues. Germline lookup yields CDR1 SGHVS and CDR2 FNYEAQ. Here the CDR3 reads CASSLLQFDSYSNQPQHF. DNA of the CDR3: TGTGCCAGCAGCTTGCTTCAGTTCGACAGTTATAGCAATCAGCCCCAGCATTTT. Full variable domain (missing parts from reference TRBV7-6 and TRBJ1-5): GAGVSQSPRYKVTKRGQDVALRCDPISGHVSLYWYRQALGQGPEFLTYFNYEAQQDKSGLPNDRFSAERPEGSISTLTIQRTEQRDSAMYRCASSLLQFDSYSNQPQHFGDGTRLSIL.

This chain links TRBV3-1 (or the pseudogene TRBV3-2) with TRBJ2-1; 10 bases align to TRBD2. Germline-derived CDR1 and CDR2 are LGHDT and YNNKEL (reference sequence). This CDR3 comprises 17 residues. Trimming took 4 bases from V and 10 from J; bases not matched to a gene: 16. The CDR3 bases are TGTGCCAGCAGCCCCAGCGAGAGCGGGGGGGCAATGGGGGAGCAGTTCTTC. It codes for CASSPSESGGAMGEQFF.

CDR3 region: CASRLQGDLNTIYF. The CDR3 bases are TGTGCCAGCAGATTACAGGGGGATCTAAACACCATATATTTT. This chain links TRBV28 with TRBJ1-3, with 8 bases aligning to TRBD1. The germline gives CDR1 MDHEN, CDR2 SYDVKM. The CDR3 spans 14 residues. V was clipped by 6 bases and J by 6 bases; unmatched bases: 7.

In DNA, the CDR3 is TGTGCCAGCAGCTTAGTAGGGGCAGCCTCCTCCTACGAGCAGTACTTC. Amino acid sequence: CASSLVGAASSYEQYF. The chain recombines TRBV7-2 with TRBJ2-7, with D tentatively TRBD1 (5 bases). Trimming stripped 1 base from V and 0 bases from J, with 13 bases between. This CDR3 region has 16 residues. Germline V lookup: CDR1 SGHTA, CDR2 FQGNSA.

This clone was detected a few times. Different DNA sequences within this sample yield the same CDR3. The chain employs TRBV9 and TRBJ2-2; the D gene is possibly TRBD1 (5 bases). Germline V gene data show CDR1 as SGDLS and CDR2 as YYNGEE. The CDR3 runs to 12 residues. Trimming pared 2 bases from V and 7 bases from J, leaving 6 bases between. DNA of the CDR3: TGTGCCAGCAGCGTTAGGGGCGGGGAGCTGTTTTTT. Protein sequence: CASSVRGGELFF. Variable domain in full (rest from reference TRBV9 and TRBJ2-2): DSGVTQTPKHLITATGQRVTLRCSPRSGDLSVYWYQQSLDQGLQFLIQYYNGEERAKGNILERFSAQQFPDLHSELNLSSLELGDSALYFCASSVRGGELFFGEGSRLTVL.

This CDR3 reads CASMSPTSGTGELFF. The CDR3 nucleotides are TGCGCCAGCATGAGCCCGACTAGCGGCACCGGGGAGCTGTTTTTT. This chain joins TRBV5-1 and TRBJ2-2, with 9 bases lining up with TRBD2. CDR3 size: 15 residues. The germline CDR1 and CDR2 sequences are SGHRS and YFSETQ. V lost 6 bases and J lost 4; bases outside the gene matches: 7.

This chain links TRBV4-3 with TRBJ2-3; D is perhaps TRBD1 (6 bases). CDR1 LGHNA and CDR2 YSLEER come from the germline V gene. Trimming took 0 bases from V and 5 from J, leaving 15 bases between them. CDR3 length equals 16 residues. CDR3 sequence: CASSQEEAGEGDTQYF. For the CDR3, the DNA is TGCGCCAGCAGCCAAGAGGAGGCAGGGGAAGGAGATACGCAGTATTTT.

The rearrangement uses TRBV28 and TRBJ2-2; 7 bases line up with TRBD1. The CDR3 is 13 amino acids. With 10 bases clipped from V and 2 bases from J, the junction kept 4 bases outside the gene matches. CDR1 and CDR2 (germline): MDHEN, SYDVKM. The CDR3 reads CATGQVNTGELFF. As DNA, the CDR3 is TGTGCCACCGGACAGGTTAACACCGGGGAGCTGTTTTTT.

The chain joins TRBV5-4 to TRBJ2-1; 7 bases align to TRBD1. This CDR3 contains 16 residues. Trimming took 0 bases from V and 0 from J; bases not matched to a gene: 3. In germline, CDR1 is SGHNT, CDR2 YYREEE (reference sequence). The CDR3 loop is CASSLEGQSSYNEQFF. In DNA form, the CDR3 reads TGTGCCAGCAGCTTGGAGGGACAGAGCTCCTACAATGAGCAGTTCTTC.

This chain links TRBV7-7 with TRBJ2-5; 13 bases line up with TRBD2. The V and J ends lost 1 base and 4 bases, in that order; junction bases with no gene match: 3. The germline V gene encodes CDR1 SSHAT and CDR2 FNYEAQ (reference sequence). CDR3 size: 16 residues. The DNA for the CDR3 is TGTGCCAGCAGCTTAGGAAGGACTAGCGGGGGAGAGACCCAGTACTTC. Translated, it gives CASSLGRTSGGETQYF.

The genes are TRBV7-8 and TRBJ1-5; weak D call: TRBD1 (5 bases). V shed 0 bases and J shed 6 bases, with 12 bases lying between them. Germline loops: CDR1 SGHVS, CDR2 FQNEAQ. The CDR3 has 15 amino acids. CDR3 sequence: CASSLASGSGQPQHF. In DNA form, the CDR3 reads TGTGCCAGCAGCTTAGCGTCAGGGTCGGGTCAGCCCCAGCATTTT.

The V call is TRBV14, the J call TRBJ2-5; 7 bases are a match to TRBD2. The CDR3 spans 18 residues. J lost 5 bases, V lost 3 bases, and 18 bases had no gene match. CDR1 is SGHDN, CDR2 FVKESK, per germline. This chain's CDR3 is CASSHHLASGGAGETQYF. The CDR3 DNA reads TGTGCCAGCAGCCACCACTTGGCTAGCGGAGGCGCGGGGGAGACCCAGTACTTC.

The CDR3 region has the DNA TGTGCCAGCTCACCCCAAGGAACAGGGGTAGCTTTCTTT. This translates into CASSPQGTGVAFF. V gene TRBV18 combines with J gene TRBJ1-1, with 7 bases fitting TRBD1. J gave up 10 bases and V 3 bases, and 8 bases lay outside the gene matches. CDR1 and CDR2 (germline): KGHSH, LQKENI. This CDR3 is built from 13 residues.

The chain employs TRBV9 and TRBJ1-2, with 8 positions matching TRBD1. The CDR3 extends over 15 amino acids. J lost 3 bases, V lost 0 bases, and 4 bases had no gene match. In germline, CDR1 is SGDLS, CDR2 YYNGEE. The CDR3 sequence: CASSVGPDRDYGYTF. CDR3 nucleotide sequence: TGTGCCAGCAGCGTAGGTCCGGACAGGGACTATGGCTACACCTTC.

This clone occurred a few times. This chain connects TRBV11-3 to TRBJ1-3; D not certain. Trimming left V 8 bases short and J 0 bases short, with 8 bases between. The CDR3 covers 13 residues. Germline-derived CDR1 and CDR2 are SGHNT and YENEEA. CDR3 loop: CASSGNSGNTIYF. DNA for the CDR3: TGTGCCAGCTCAGGAAACTCTGGAAACACCATATATTTT.

The table lists this clone with a count of one. The gene calls are TRBV6-2 or TRBV6-3 and TRBJ1-2, with 10 bases matching TRBD1. The germline V gene has CDR1 MNHEY and CDR2 SVGEGT. Germline trimming cut 4 bases from V and 4 bases from J; bases unmatched to any gene: 9. The CDR3 runs 16 residues. The CDR3 nucleotides read TGTGCCAGCAGTTGGGACAGGGGCCGAGGCGGCTATGGCTACACCTTC. It translates to CASSWDRGRGGYGYTF.